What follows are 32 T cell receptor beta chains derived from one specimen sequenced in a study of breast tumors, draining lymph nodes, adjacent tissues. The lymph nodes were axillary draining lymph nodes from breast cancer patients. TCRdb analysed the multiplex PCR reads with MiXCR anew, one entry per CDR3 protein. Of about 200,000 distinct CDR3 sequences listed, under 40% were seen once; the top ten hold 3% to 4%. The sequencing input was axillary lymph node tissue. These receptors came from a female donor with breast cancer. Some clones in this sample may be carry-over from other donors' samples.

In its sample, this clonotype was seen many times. This CDR3 is CASSSSGSRNEQYF. The CDR3 coding sequence is TGTGCCAGTAGTAGTAGCGGGAGTCGGAACGAGCAGTACTTC. The chain employs TRBV19 and TRBJ2-7; 9 positions agree with TRBD2. V shed 4 bases and J 5 bases; nucleotides not matched to a gene: 6. Germline-derived CDR1 and CDR2 are LNHDA and SQIVND (reference sequence). The CDR3 totals 14 residues.

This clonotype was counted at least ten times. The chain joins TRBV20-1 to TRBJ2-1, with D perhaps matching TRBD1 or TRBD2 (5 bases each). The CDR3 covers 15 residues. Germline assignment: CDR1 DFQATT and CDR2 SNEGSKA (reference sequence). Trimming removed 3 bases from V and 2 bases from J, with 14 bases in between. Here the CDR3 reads CSASFGGAAYNEQFF. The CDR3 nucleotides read TGCAGTGCTAGTTTTGGGGGAGCAGCCTACAATGAGCAGTTCTTC.

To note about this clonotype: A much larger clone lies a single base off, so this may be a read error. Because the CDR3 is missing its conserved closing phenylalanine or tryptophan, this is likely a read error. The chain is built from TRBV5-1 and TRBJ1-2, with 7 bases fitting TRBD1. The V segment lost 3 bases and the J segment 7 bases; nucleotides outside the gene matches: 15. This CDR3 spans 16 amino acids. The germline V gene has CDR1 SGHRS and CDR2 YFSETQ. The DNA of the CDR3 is TGCGCCAGCAGCTCCATTGAACCAGGGGGGGCGATTGGCTACACCTCC. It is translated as CASSSIEPGGAIGYTS.

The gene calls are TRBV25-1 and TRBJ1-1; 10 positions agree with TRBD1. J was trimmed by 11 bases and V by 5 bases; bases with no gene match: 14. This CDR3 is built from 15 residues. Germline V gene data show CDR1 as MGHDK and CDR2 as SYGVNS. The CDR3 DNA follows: TGTGCCAGCAGTACGGGGACAGGGGCTACCTGGAAGGCTTTCTTT. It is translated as CASSTGTGATWKAFF.

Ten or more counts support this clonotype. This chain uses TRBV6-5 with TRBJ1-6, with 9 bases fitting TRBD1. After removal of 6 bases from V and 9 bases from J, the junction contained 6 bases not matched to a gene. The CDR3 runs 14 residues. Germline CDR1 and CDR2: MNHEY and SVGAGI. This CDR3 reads CASSKDRGSSPLHF. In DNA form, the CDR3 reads TGTGCCAGCAGCAAGGACAGGGGAAGTTCACCCCTCCACTTT.

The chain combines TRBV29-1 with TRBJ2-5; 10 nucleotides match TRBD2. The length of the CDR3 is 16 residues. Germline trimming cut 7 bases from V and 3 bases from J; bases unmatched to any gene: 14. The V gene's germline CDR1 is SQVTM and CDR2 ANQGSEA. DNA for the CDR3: TGCAGCGCCGGTGATCTGTACGGACTAGCGGAAGAGACCCAGTACTTC. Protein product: CSAGDLYGLAEETQYF.

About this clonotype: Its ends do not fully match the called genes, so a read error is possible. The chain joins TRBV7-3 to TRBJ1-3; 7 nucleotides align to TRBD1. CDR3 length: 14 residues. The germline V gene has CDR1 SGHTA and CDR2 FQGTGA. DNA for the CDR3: TGTGCTAGCAGCCTTGACAGGGCCGGAAACACCACATATTTT. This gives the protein CASSLDRAGNTTYF.

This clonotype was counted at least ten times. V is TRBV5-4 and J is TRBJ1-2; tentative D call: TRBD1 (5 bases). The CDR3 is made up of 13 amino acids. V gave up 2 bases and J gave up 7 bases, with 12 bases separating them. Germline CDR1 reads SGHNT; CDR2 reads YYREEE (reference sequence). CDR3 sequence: CASSLEGRVGYTF. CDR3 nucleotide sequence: TGTGCCAGCAGCTTAGAGGGGAGAGTTGGCTACACCTTC.

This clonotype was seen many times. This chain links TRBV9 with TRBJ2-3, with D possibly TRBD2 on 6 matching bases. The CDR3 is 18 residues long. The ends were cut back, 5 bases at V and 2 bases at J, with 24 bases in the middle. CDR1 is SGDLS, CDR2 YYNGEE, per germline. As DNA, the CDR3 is TGTGCCAGCAGTGATACTTTTCGGACTACCACCCACACAGATACGCAGTATTTT. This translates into CASSDTFRTTTHTDTQYF.

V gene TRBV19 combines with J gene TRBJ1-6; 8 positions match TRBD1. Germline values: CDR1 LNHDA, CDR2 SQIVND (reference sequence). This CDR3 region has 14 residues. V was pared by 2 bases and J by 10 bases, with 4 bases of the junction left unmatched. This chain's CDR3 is CASSIQGAQSPLHF. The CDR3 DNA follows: TGTGCCAGTAGTATACAGGGGGCTCAGTCACCCCTCCACTTT.

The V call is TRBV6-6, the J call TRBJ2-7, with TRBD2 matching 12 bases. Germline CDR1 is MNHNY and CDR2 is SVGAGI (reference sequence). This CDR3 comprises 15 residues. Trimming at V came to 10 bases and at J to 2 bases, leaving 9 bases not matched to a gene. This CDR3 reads CATSGASGRAYEQYF. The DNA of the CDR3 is TGTGCCACCTCGGGGGCTAGCGGGAGGGCCTACGAGCAGTACTTC.

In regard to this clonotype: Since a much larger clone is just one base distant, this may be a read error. The CDR3 spells CASSFEQKNQPQHF. In nucleotides, the CDR3 is TGTGCCAGCAGTTTCGAGCAGAAGAATCAGCCCCAGCATTTT. The V call is TRBV12-3 or TRBV12-4, the J call TRBJ1-5; D is unclear. V dropped 3 bases and J dropped 4 bases, with 10 bases sitting between them. The CDR3 length is 14 residues.

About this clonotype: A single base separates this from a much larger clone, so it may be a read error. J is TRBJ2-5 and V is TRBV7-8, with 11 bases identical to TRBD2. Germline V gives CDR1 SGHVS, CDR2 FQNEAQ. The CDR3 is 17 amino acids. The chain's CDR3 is CASSSGLAERSQEPQYF. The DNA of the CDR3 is TGTGCCAGCAGCTCGGGACTAGCGGAAAGATCGCAAGAGCCCCAGTACTTC.

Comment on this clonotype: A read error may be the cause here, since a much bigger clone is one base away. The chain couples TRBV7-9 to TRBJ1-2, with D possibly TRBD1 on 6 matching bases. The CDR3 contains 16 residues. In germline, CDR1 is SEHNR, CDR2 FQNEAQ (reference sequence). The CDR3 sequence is CASSYGQTNNNYGHTF. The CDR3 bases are TGTGCCAGCAGCTACGGACAGACAAATAATAACTATGGCCACACCTTC.

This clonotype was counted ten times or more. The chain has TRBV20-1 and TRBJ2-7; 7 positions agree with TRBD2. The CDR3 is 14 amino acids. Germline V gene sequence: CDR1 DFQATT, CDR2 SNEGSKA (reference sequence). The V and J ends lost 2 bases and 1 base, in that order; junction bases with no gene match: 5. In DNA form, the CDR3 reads TGCAGTGCTAGACCGACTAGCTCGTCCTACGAGCAGTACTTC. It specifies CSARPTSSSYEQYF.

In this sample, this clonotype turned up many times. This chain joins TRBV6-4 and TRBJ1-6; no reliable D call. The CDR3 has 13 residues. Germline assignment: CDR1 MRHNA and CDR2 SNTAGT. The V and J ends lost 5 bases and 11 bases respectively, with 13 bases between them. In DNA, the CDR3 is TGTGCCAGCAGTAACACCAATTCGGCACCCCTCCACTTT. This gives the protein CASSNTNSAPLHF.

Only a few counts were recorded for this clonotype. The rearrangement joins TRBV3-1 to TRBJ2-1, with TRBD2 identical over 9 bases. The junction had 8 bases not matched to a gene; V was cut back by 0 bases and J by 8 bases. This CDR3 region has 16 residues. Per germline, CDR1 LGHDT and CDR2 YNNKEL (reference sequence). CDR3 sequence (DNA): TGTGCCAGCAGCCAAGATAGGATAGCGGGAGTTGATGAGCAGTTCTTC. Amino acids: CASSQDRIAGVDEQFF.

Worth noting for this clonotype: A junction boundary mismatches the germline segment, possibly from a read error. Written as DNA, the CDR3 is TGTGCCGCCAGCTCCATTATGGGGAACAGGGGTGATGAGCAGTTCTTC. It specifies CAASSIMGNRGDEQFF. The V gene is TRBV24-1, the J gene TRBJ2-1, with 7 bases fitting TRBD1. The CDR3 sequence is 16 residues long. The germline V gene has CDR1 KGHDR and CDR2 SFDVKD.

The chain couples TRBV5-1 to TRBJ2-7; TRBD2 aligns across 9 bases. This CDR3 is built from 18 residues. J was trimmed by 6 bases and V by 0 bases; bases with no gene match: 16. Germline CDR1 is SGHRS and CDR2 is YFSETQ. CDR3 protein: CASSLALGGLAGSREQYF. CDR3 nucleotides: TGCGCCAGCAGCTTGGCCCTTGGGGGGCTAGCGGGATCTCGCGAGCAGTACTTC.

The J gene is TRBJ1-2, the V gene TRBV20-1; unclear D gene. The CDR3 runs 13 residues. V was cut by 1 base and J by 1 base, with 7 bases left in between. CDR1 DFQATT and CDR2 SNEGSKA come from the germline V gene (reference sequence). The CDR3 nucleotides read TGCAGTGCTAGAGTTAACAGTAACTATGGCTACACCTTC. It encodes CSARVNSNYGYTF.

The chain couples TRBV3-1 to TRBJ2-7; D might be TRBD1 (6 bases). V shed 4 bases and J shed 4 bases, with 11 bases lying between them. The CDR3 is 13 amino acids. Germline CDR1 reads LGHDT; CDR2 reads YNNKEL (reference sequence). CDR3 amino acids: CASSLLGGYEQYF. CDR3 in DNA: TGTGCCAGCAGCCTACTAGGGGGTTACGAGCAGTACTTC.

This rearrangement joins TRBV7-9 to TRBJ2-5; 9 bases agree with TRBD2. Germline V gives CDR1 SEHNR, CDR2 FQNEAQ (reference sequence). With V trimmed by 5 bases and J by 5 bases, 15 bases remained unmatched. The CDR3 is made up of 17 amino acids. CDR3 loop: CASSPTWAASGVETQYF. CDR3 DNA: TGTGCCAGCAGCCCTACGTGGGCCGCTAGCGGGGTGGAGACCCAGTACTTC. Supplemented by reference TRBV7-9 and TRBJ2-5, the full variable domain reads DTGVSQNPRHKITKRGQNVTFRCDPISEHNRLYWYRQTLGQGPEFLTYFQNEAQLEKSRLLSDRFSAERPKGSFSTLEIQRTEQGDSAMYLCASSPTWAASGVETQYFGPGTRLLVL.

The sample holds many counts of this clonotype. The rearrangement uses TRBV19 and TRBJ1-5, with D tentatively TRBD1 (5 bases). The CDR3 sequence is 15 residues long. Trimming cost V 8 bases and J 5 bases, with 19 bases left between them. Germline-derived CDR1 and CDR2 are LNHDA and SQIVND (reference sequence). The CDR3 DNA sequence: TGTGCCAGTCGGACGGGGGTAAGTCAACATCAGCCCCAGCATTTT. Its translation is CASRTGVSQHQPQHF.

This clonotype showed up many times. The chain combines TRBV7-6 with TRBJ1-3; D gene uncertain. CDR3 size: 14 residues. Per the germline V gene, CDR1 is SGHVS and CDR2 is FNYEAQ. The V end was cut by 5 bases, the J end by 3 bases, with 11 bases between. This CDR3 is CASSPLAGGNTIYF. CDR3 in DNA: TGTGCCAGCAGCCCCTTAGCGGGTGGAAACACCATATATTTT.

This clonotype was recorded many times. CDR3 region: CASSYSSNEQFF. The CDR3 nucleotides read TGTGCCAGCAGCTATTCAAGCAATGAGCAGTTCTTC. The V call is TRBV5-5, the J call TRBJ2-1, with D uncertain. CDR1 SGHKS and CDR2 YYEKEE come from the germline V gene (reference sequence). This CDR3 is 12 amino acids long. Trimming left V 3 bases short and J 6 bases short, with 7 bases between.

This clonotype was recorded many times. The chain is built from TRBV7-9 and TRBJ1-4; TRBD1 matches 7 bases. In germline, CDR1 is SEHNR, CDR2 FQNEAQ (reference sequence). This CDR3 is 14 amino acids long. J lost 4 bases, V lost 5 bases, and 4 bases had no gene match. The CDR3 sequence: CASSPTGFNEKLFF. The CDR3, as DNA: TGTGCCAGCAGCCCGACAGGGTTTAATGAAAAACTGTTTTTT. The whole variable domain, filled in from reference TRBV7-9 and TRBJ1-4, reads DTGVSQNPRHKITKRGQNVTFRCDPISEHNRLYWYRQTLGQGPEFLTYFQNEAQLEKSRLLSDRFSAERPKGSFSTLEIQRTEQGDSAMYLCASSPTGFNEKLFFGSGTQLSVL.

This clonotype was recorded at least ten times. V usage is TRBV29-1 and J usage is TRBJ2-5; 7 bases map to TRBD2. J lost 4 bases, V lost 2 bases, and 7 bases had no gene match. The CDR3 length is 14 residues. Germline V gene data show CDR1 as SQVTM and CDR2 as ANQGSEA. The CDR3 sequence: CSVESAGAIETQYF. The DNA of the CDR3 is TGCAGCGTTGAATCGGCGGGAGCGATAGAGACCCAGTACTTC.

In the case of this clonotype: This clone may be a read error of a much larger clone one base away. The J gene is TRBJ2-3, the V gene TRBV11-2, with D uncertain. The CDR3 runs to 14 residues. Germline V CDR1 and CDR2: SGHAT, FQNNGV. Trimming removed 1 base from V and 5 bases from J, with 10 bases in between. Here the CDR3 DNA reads TGTGCCAGCAGCTTAGCGGCGGTAAGAGATACGCAGTATTTT. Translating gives CASSLAAVRDTQYF.

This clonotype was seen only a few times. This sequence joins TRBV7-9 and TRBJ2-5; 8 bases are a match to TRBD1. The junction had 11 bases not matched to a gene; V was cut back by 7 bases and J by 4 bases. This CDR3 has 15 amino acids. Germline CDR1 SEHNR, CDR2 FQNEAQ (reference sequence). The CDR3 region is CASTRGRGPGETQYF. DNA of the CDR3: TGTGCCAGCACCCGCGGCAGGGGGCCCGGAGAGACCCAGTACTTC.

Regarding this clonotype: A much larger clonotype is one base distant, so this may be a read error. The CDR3 nucleotides are TGTGCCAGCACCGACGAGTATCAGCCCCAGCATTTT. Its translation: CASTDEYQPQHF. The chain employs TRBV6-1 and TRBJ1-5; D gene ambiguous. Trimming removed 7 bases at V and 5 bases at J, with 9 bases between. There are 12 residues in the CDR3. CDR1 and CDR2 (germline): MNHNS, SASEGT.

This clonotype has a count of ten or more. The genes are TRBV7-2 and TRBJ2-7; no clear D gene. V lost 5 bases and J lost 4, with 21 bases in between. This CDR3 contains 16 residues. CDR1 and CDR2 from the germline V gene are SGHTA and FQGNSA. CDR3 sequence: CASSVAGVGIKYEQYF. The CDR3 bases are TGTGCCAGCAGCGTTGCCGGAGTTGGGATTAAGTACGAGCAGTACTTC.

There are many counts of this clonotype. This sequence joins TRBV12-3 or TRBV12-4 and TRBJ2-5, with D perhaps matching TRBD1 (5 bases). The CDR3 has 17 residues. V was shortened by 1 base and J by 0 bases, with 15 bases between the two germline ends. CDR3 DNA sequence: TGTGCCAGCAGTTTAGTTTCAGGGTTCGTATACCAAGAGACCCAGTACTTC. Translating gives CASSLVSGFVYQETQYF.